This T cell receptor (beta chain) is from a study of blood T cell repertoires in COVID-19. Study-level background: Acute and convalescent COVID-19 samples came from the United States, Italy and Spain. T cells, B-cell-depleted T cells, or PBMCs provided the cDNA or gDNA that served as material.

Individuals aged about 18 to 89 years were recruited from around 22 US areas. Clinical histories supplied by participants themselves formed the basis of cohort assignment. The data were produced by immunoSEQ multiplex PCR, yet TCRdb's version contains in-frame clones alone and is incomplete. The sample shows 250,000 or so clones, 83% of them seen only once. The CDR3 is made up of 13 amino acids. Looked up from germline, CDR1 is GTSNPN and CDR2 is SVGIG (reference sequence). V was shortened by 5 bases and J by 4 bases, with 12 bases between the two germline ends. The sample taken for sequencing was PBMCs or T cells enriched from blood (not recorded which). This TCR was recovered from a middle-aged woman who had been exposed to COVID-19. The V gene is TRBV30, the J gene TRBJ1-5; D remains unclear. CDR3 coding DNA: TGTGCCTGGTGGTGGCTGCCGAATCAGCCCCAGCATTTT. Translating gives CAWWWLPNQPQHF.